This T cell receptor beta chain emerged from a study of shared clonotypes between healthy human individuals. Study-level information: Three plates were used per donor for CD4 naive, three for CD4 memory, two for CD8 naive and one for CD8 memory. Study results and limitations: Four donors held about 5.1% of naive CD4 clonotypes in common.

Sequenced by immunoSEQ multiplex PCR; TCRdb stores in-frame clones only, minus some. Among about 2,500,000 clones listed, about 92% were seen once. Healthy adults negative for HIV, lacking recent acute infections or vaccinations, served as donors. In regard to this clone: Its target is not known.

This CDR3 has 15 amino acids. V was pared by 0 bases and J by 2 bases, with 10 bases between. Germline CDR1 is SGHRS and CDR2 is YFSETQ. Material: naive CD4+ T cells sorted from blood. Subset given: CD45RA+ positively selected. The chain joins TRBV5-1 to TRBJ2-3, with a weak D call TRBD2 (6 bases). The TCR comes from a man younger than 30 in good health. CDR3 region: CASSLEAGLTDTQYF. The CDR3 DNA reads TGCGCCAGCAGCTTGGAAGCGGGCCTCACAGATACGCAGTATTTT.